The TCR beta chain described here comes from a study of shared clonotypes between healthy human individuals. CDR1 LNHDA and CDR2 SQIVND come from the germline V gene (reference sequence). V was clipped by 3 bases and J by 4 bases, with 9 bases between them. The CDR3 extends over 13 amino acids. Naive CD8 cells were CD45RO-negative, positively selected for CCR7, excluding terminally differentiated effector memory CD45RA+ cells. Turning to this clone: This same CDR3 is encoded by further DNA sequences in the sample.

This table comes from immunoSEQ multiplex PCR, and its TCRdb copy is limited to in-frame clones, with some not included. The table lists around 1,900,000 clones, just over 90% of them singletons. The clonotype was recovered from a man younger than 30 in good health. Some clones in this sample may be carry-over from other donors' samples. V usage is TRBV19 and J usage is TRBJ1-1; no reliable D call. What was sequenced was naive CD8+ T cells from PBMCs. CDR3 region: CASSIGTGTEAFF. CDR3 in DNA: TGTGCCAGTAGTATCGGCACGGGCACTGAAGCTTTCTTT.